What follows are 28 T cell receptor beta chains derived from one specimen sequenced in a study of T cell repertoires in cytomegalovirus infection. TCRdb ran MiXCR on the reads and lists one entry per CDR3 protein. The table includes 300,000 or so distinct CDR3 sequences, around 25% detected once. These receptors are not linked to any known antigen. The sample consisted of cultured PBMCs, taken from culture after CMV antigen stimulation. These receptors were taken from a human donor in good health (CMV status not recorded). Some clones in this sample may be carry-over from other donors' samples.

The chain uses TRBV3-1 and TRBJ2-2; the D gene is possibly TRBD1 (5 bases). V was trimmed by 4 bases and J by 7 bases, leaving 16 bases between them. The CDR3 length is 15 residues. Germline V lookup: CDR1 LGHDT, CDR2 YNNKEL (reference sequence). The CDR3 DNA reads TGTGCCAGCAGCCGTGCCACCAGGGCATACGGGGAGCTGTTTTTT. Protein sequence: CASSRATRAYGELFF.

This clonotype turned up a few times. This rearrangement joins TRBV4-2 to TRBJ1-6; D uncertain. V lost 3 bases to trimming and J lost 10 bases, with 16 bases between them. Germline assignment: CDR1 LGHNA and CDR2 YNFKEQ. This CDR3 has 15 residues. CDR3 in DNA: TGTGCCAGCAGCCAGGACGGTGGGTCAGCCTCACCCCTCCACTTT. Protein product: CASSQDGGSASPLHF.

The chain uses TRBV7-2 and TRBJ1-5; 11 bases fit TRBD1. This CDR3 region has 15 residues. The germline gives CDR1 SGHTA, CDR2 FQGNSA. The ends lost 5 bases at V and 6 bases at J; junction bases unmatched: 6. The CDR3 coding sequence is TGTGCCAGCAGCGTTAACGGACAGGGGGCTCAGCCCCAGCATTTT. Protein sequence: CASSVNGQGAQPQHF.

Ten or more counts support this clonotype. J is TRBJ2-3 and V is TRBV7-3, with TRBD1 as a possible D gene (6 bases). Looked up from germline, CDR1 is SGHTA and CDR2 is FQGTGA. The CDR3 loop spans 15 amino acids. The V and J ends lost 4 bases and 0 bases respectively, with 11 bases between them. The DNA for the CDR3 is TGTGCCAGCAGCTCACAGGGAACTAGCACAGATACGCAGTATTTT. Protein: CASSSQGTSTDTQYF.

The chain uses TRBV10-3 and TRBJ1-1; 9 nucleotides agree with TRBD1. The germline CDR1 and CDR2 sequences are ENHRY and SYGVKD. V lost 2 bases, J lost 14 bases, and 12 bases stayed unmatched. This CDR3 has 14 amino acids. The DNA for the CDR3 is TGTGCCATCAGTGAGCCAGGGACAGGGCCGATGTGGTTCTTT. It is translated as CAISEPGTGPMWFF.

The chain employs TRBV5-1 and TRBJ2-7; 10 bases are a match to TRBD1. Trimming removed 4 bases from V and 5 bases from J; junction bases left unmatched: 12. This CDR3 spans 16 amino acids. From germline, CDR1 is SGHRS and CDR2 YFSETQ. CDR3 sequence: CASSRRRQGASDEQYF. DNA for the CDR3: TGCGCCAGCAGCAGACGGAGACAGGGGGCGTCCGACGAGCAGTACTTC.

About this clonotype: Given a much more abundant clone one base away, this may be a read error. The final CDR3 position lacks the conserved phenylalanine or tryptophan, pointing to a likely read error. The DNA for the CDR3 is TGTGCCAGCAGCCTCGGGACTGGAGGCCACAATGAGCAGTTCTTG. It specifies CASSLGTGGHNEQFL. The rearrangement uses TRBV7-3 and TRBJ2-1; D might be TRBD2 (6 bases). The CDR3 contains 15 residues. Germline CDR1 SGHTA, CDR2 FQGTGA. V lost 5 bases and J 5 bases, leaving 16 bases between the germline ends.

This chain uses TRBV7-9 with TRBJ2-1, with 10 nucleotides matching TRBD2. V was pared by 2 bases and J by 2 bases, with 6 bases of the junction left unmatched. Germline V gene data show CDR1 as SEHNR and CDR2 as FQNEAQ (reference sequence). This CDR3 spans 17 amino acids. The CDR3: CASSLSALAGTYNEQFF. CDR3 bases: TGTGCCAGCAGCTTATCAGCACTAGCGGGGACCTACAATGAGCAGTTCTTC.

This clonotype was seen at least ten times. This chain joins TRBV7-3 and TRBJ2-1, with D unresolved. Trimming took 2 bases from V and 7 from J, leaving 12 bases between them. Germline V lookup: CDR1 SGHTA, CDR2 FQGTGA. The CDR3 is made up of 14 amino acids. This CDR3 is CASSLGPGLNEQFF. The CDR3 nucleotides are TGTGCCAGCAGCTTAGGGCCGGGTCTAAATGAGCAGTTCTTC.

This clonotype was seen a few times. The chain links TRBV10-3 to TRBJ2-1; no clear D. Germline V lookup: CDR1 ENHRY, CDR2 SYGVKD. Trimming took off 4 bases at V and 2 bases at J, with 3 bases between the two ends. This CDR3 contains 12 residues. The CDR3 DNA follows: TGTGCCATCAGTGGGACCTACAATGAGCAGTTCTTC. Translated: CAISGTYNEQFF.

This chain connects TRBV6-4 to TRBJ1-3, with 9 bases aligning to TRBD1. The CDR3 consists of 18 residues. The J segment lost 3 bases and the V segment lost 7 bases, leaving 16 bases of the junction unmatched. Germline-derived CDR1 and CDR2 are MRHNA and SNTAGT. The CDR3 sequence: CASKPTGTGILGGNTIYF. As DNA, the CDR3 is TGTGCCAGCAAACCCACCGGGACAGGGATTCTGGGTGGAAACACCATATATTTT.

This clonotype occurred a few times. The chain couples TRBV6-2 or TRBV6-3 to TRBJ1-5; D uncertain. The V gene lost 5 bases and the J gene lost 0 bases, with 11 bases spanning the gap. CDR3 size: 15 residues. Looked up from germline, CDR1 is MNHEY and CDR2 is SVGEGT. CDR3 sequence (DNA): TGTGCCAGCAGTCCCCAGGAGTTTAGCAATCAGCCCCAGCATTTT. This translates into CASSPQEFSNQPQHF.

This clonotype has just a few counts. The V and J genes are TRBV11-3 and TRBJ2-4, with TRBD2 matching 9 bases. Trimming took 7 bases from V and 0 from J; bases not matched to a gene: 13. CDR1 and CDR2 (germline): SGHNT, YENEEA. This CDR3 region has 18 residues. CDR3 protein: CASTSLAGAGVAKNIQYF. CDR3 DNA sequence: TGTGCCAGCACCTCCTTAGCGGGGGCGGGGGTAGCCAAAAACATTCAGTACTTC.

This clonotype has a count of ten or more. The CDR3 bases are TGTGCCAGCAGCTTAGGCTCTGGGGCCAACGTCCTGACTTTC. Amino acids: CASSLGSGANVLTF. The V gene is TRBV19, the J gene TRBJ2-6; D is undetermined. Between the trimmed V and J ends, which lost 9 bases and 0 bases, there was a span of 9 bases. Germline V gives CDR1 LNHDA, CDR2 SQIVND (reference sequence). The CDR3 runs 14 residues.

V is TRBV6-5 and J is TRBJ1-2; no clear D. The CDR3 extends over 14 amino acids. V lost 10 bases, J lost 7 bases, and 22 bases lay in between. Germline lookup yields CDR1 MNHEY and CDR2 SVGAGI. The CDR3 loop reads CATYSGFSERGYTF. The DNA for the CDR3 is TGTGCCACTTACTCCGGGTTCTCCGAACGTGGCTACACCTTC.

The CDR3 DNA reads as TGTGCCAGCAGCTCTAAGGACAGGTCTTTCCACGAGCAGTACTTC. It encodes CASSSKDRSFHEQYF. The J gene is TRBJ2-7, the V gene TRBV5-4, with 7 bases identical to TRBD1. CDR3 length: 15 residues. V dropped 3 bases and J dropped 5; count of bases not matched to a gene: 11. In germline, CDR1 is SGHNT, CDR2 YYREEE (reference sequence).

V gene TRBV15 combines with J gene TRBJ1-5; unclear D gene. Trimming shortened V by 0 bases and J by 0 bases, and 6 bases separated the two germline ends. Germline V gene data show CDR1 as LNHNV and CDR2 as YYDKDF (reference sequence). The CDR3 consists of 15 residues. Here the CDR3 reads CATSRDLNSNQPQHF. The CDR3 bases are TGTGCCACCAGCAGAGATTTAAATAGCAATCAGCCCCAGCATTTT.

There are a few counts of this clonotype. The chain carries TRBV12-3 or TRBV12-4 and TRBJ1-4; 7 positions agree with TRBD1. The junction had 7 bases not matched to a gene; V was cut back by 5 bases and J by 4 bases. The CDR3 runs to 15 residues. CDR3 DNA: TGTGCCAGCAGTCGAGGGGACAGAAGTAATGAAAAACTGTTTTTT. Protein: CASSRGDRSNEKLFF.

This clonotype was counted between two and nine times. The chain couples TRBV19 to TRBJ1-2, with a tentative D call TRBD1 (6 bases). The germline V gene has CDR1 LNHDA and CDR2 SQIVND (reference sequence). The CDR3 covers 14 residues. V was trimmed by 7 bases and J by 2 bases, leaving 14 bases between them. The CDR3 loop reads CASNRQATNYGYTF. The CDR3 DNA follows: TGTGCCAGTAATAGACAGGCGACAAACTATGGCTACACCTTC.

This clonotype has only a few counts. This CDR3 reads CASSSQALAGGSYEQYF. As DNA, the CDR3 is TGTGCCAGCAGCTCACAGGCGCTAGCGGGAGGGAGCTACGAGCAGTACTTC. This chain uses TRBV7-9 with TRBJ2-7, with 12 bases matching TRBD2. The CDR3 consists of 17 residues. The trim removed 4 bases at V and 3 bases at J, leaving 10 bases unmatched. The germline V gene has CDR1 SEHNR and CDR2 FQNEAQ (reference sequence).

CDR3 nucleotides: TGCAGCGTTCGGACAGGGCGCAATGAGCAGTTCTTC. As protein: CSVRTGRNEQFF. The rearrangement links TRBV29-1 to TRBJ2-1, with 8 positions matching TRBD1. Unmatched junction bases numbered 3, after V lost 5 bases and J lost 6 bases. The germline V gene has CDR1 SQVTM and CDR2 ANQGSEA. CDR3 size: 12 residues.

The genes are TRBV6-8 and TRBJ2-7; D assignment may be TRBD1 or TRBD2 (5 bases each). The CDR3 extends over 16 amino acids. CDR1 is MNHGY, CDR2 SAAAGT, per germline. With 0 bases removed from V and 0 bases from J, the gap between germline ends came to 12 bases. CDR3 sequence (DNA): TGTGCCAGCAGTTACTCGAGGGGCTCGAGCTCCTACGAGCAGTACGTC. This sequence encodes CASSYSRGSSSYEQYV.

V is TRBV7-2 and J is TRBJ2-5; D possibly corresponds to TRBD2 (6 bases). CDR1 and CDR2 from the germline V gene are SGHTA and FQGNSA. The CDR3 is 15 amino acids. V was shortened by 1 base and J by 0 bases, with 9 bases between the two germline ends. The CDR3 nucleotides read TGTGCCAGCAGCTTAGGTGCGGGGTACCAAGAGACCCAGTACTTC. As protein: CASSLGAGYQETQYF.

This clonotype has ten or more counts. The genes are TRBV7-2 and TRBJ2-3; D may be TRBD2 (7 bases). This CDR3 is 19 amino acids long. Germline loops: CDR1 SGHTA, CDR2 FQGNSA. Deletions cut 5 bases from V and 4 bases from J, with 28 bases between. The CDR3 sequence: CASSGRNWGGRRQSDTQYF. The CDR3 region has the DNA TGTGCCAGCAGCGGGCGTAACTGGGGGGGGCGCCGTCAGTCAGATACGCAGTATTTT.

This clonotype was seen repeatedly, ten times or more. This chain joins TRBV7-2 and TRBJ2-5; D is perhaps TRBD2 (5 bases). Germline V gene data show CDR1 as SGHTA and CDR2 as FQGNSA. V lost 2 bases, J lost 0 bases, and 10 bases lay in between. There are 15 residues in the CDR3. CDR3 in DNA: TGTGCCAGCAGCTTACCCCCGGGGTACCAAGAGACCCAGTACTTC. Protein sequence: CASSLPPGYQETQYF.

The genes are TRBV10-2 and TRBJ2-5; D might be TRBD1 (5 bases). Germline V gene data show CDR1 as WSHSY and CDR2 as SAAADI. Trimming stripped 2 bases from V and 4 bases from J, with 8 bases between. The CDR3 has 13 amino acids. Written as DNA, the CDR3 is TGCGCCAGCAGTGAGATGGGGCGAGAGACCCAGTACTTC. Protein product: CASSEMGRETQYF.

This chain links TRBV19 with TRBJ2-1, with 8 nucleotides matching TRBD2. V dropped 4 bases and J dropped 0; count of bases not matched to a gene: 5. Germline loops: CDR1 LNHDA, CDR2 SQIVND (reference sequence). The CDR3 length is 16 residues. CDR3 nucleotide sequence: TGTGCCAGTAGTACCCAAAGCGGGAGCTCCTACAATGAGCAGTTCTTC. It specifies CASSTQSGSSYNEQFF.

This clonotype has at least ten counts. Mismatch with germline at one junction end may stem from a read error. CDR3 sequence: CASGDPGGEGDTQYF. The CDR3 nucleotides read TGTGCCAGCGGTGATCCGGGAGGGGAGGGAGATACGCAGTATTTT. J is TRBJ2-3 and V is TRBV2, with TRBD2 matching over 8 bases. The CDR3 runs to 15 residues. Per the germline V gene, CDR1 is SNHLY and CDR2 is FYNNEI.